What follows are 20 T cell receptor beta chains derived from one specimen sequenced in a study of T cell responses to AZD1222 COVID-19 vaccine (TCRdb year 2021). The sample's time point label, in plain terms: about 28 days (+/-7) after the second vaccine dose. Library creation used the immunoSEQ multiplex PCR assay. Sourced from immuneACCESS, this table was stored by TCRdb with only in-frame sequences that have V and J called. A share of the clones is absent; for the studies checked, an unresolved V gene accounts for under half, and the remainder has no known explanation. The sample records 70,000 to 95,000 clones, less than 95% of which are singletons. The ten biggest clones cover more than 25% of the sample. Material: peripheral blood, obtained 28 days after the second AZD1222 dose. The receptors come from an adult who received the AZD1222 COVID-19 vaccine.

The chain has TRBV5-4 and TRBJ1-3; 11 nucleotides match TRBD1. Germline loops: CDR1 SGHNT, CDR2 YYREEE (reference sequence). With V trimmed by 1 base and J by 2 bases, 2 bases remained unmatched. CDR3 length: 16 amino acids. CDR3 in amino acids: CASSLLDRGPGNTIYF. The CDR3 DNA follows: TGTGCCAGCAGCTTGCTGGACAGGGGGCCTGGAAACACCATATATTTT.

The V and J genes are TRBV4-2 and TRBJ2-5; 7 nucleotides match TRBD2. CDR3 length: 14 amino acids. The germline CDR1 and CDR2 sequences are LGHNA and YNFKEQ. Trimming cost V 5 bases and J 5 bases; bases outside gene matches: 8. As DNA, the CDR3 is TGTGCCAGCAGCGAGGAAGCGGGAAGGGAGACCCAGTACTTC. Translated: CASSEEAGRETQYF.

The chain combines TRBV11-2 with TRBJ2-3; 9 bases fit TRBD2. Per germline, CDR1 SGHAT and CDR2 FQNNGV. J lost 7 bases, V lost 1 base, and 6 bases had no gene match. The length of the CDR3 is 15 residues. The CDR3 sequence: CASSLGAGGMNTQYF. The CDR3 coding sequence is TGTGCCAGCAGCTTAGGAGCGGGGGGCATGAATACGCAGTATTTT.

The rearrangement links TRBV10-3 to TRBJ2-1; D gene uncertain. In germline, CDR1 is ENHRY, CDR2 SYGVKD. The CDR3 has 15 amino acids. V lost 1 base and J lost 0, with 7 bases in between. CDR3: CAISELKGSYNEQFF. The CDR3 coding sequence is TGTGCCATCAGTGAGTTGAAGGGCTCCTACAATGAGCAGTTCTTC.

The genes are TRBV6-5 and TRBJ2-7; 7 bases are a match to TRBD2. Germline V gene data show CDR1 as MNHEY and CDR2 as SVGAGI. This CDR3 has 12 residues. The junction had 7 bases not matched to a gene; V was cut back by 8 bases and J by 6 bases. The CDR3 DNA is TGTGCCAGCGGCGGGGGTACTAGCGAGCAGTACTTC. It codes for CASGGGTSEQYF.

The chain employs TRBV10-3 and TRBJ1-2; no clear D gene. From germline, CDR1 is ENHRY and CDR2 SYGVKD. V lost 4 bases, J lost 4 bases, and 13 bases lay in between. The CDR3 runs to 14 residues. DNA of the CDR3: TGTGCCATCAGTGTGGTGATCGAGCCCTATGGCTACACCTTC. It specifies CAISVVIEPYGYTF.

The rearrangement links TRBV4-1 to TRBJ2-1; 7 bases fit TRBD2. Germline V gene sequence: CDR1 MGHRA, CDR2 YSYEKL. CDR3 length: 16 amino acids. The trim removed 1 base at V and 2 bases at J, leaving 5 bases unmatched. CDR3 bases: TGCGCCAGCAGCCAAGGACTAGCAGAGCCCTACAATGAGCAGTTCTTC. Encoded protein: CASSQGLAEPYNEQFF.

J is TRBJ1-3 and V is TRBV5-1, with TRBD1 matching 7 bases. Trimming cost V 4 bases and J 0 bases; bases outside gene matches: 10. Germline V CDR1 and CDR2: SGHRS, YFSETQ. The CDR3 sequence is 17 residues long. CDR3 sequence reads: CASSPSPTGNSGNTIYF. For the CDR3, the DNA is TGCGCCAGCAGCCCAAGTCCGACAGGGAACTCTGGAAACACCATATATTTT.

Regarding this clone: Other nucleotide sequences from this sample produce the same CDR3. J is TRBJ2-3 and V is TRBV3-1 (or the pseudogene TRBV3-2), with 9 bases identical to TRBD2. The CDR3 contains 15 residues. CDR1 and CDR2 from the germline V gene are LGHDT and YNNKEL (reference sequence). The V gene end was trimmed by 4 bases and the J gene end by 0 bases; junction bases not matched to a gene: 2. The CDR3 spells CASSPTSGSTDTQYF. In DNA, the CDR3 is TGTGCCAGCAGCCCCACTAGCGGGAGCACAGATACGCAGTATTTT.

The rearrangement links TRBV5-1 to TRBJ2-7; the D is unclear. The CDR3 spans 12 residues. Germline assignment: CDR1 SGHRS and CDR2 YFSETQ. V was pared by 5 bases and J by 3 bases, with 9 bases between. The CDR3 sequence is CASRGNNYEQYF. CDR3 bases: TGCGCCAGCAGGGGCAATAACTACGAGCAGTACTTC.

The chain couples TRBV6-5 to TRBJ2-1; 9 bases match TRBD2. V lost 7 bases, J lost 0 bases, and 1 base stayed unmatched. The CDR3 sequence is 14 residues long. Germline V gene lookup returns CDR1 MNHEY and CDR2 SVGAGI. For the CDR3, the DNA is TGTGCCAGCAATAGCGGGAGCTCCTACAATGAGCAGTTCTTC. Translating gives CASNSGSSYNEQFF.

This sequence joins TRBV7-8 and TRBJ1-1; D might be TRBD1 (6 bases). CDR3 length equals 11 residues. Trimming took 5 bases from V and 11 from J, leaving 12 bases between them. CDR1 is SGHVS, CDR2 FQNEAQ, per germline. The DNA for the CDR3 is TGTGCCAGCAGCCAGGGGTGGGTGGCTTTCTTT. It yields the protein CASSQGWVAFF.

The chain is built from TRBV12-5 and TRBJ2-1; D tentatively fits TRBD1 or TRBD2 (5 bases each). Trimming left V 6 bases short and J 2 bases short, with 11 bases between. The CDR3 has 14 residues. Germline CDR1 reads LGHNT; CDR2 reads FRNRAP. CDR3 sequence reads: CASGRGLTYNEQFF. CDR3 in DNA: TGTGCTAGTGGACGGGGCCTCACCTACAATGAGCAGTTCTTC.

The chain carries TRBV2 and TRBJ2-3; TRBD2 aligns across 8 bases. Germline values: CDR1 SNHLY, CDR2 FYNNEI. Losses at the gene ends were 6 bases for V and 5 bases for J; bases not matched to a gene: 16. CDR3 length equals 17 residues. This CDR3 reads CASSQTSSGRLLDTQYF. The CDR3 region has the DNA TGTGCCAGCAGCCAAACTAGCAGCGGGAGATTATTAGATACGCAGTATTTT.

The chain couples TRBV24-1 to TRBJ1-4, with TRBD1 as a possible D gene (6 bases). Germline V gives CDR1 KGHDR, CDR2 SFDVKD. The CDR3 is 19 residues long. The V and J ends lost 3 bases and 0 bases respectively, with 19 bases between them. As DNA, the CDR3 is TGTGCCACCAGTGATCCCCCCGGGCAGGGGAGAGCAACTAATGAAAAACTGTTTTTT. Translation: CATSDPPGQGRATNEKLFF.

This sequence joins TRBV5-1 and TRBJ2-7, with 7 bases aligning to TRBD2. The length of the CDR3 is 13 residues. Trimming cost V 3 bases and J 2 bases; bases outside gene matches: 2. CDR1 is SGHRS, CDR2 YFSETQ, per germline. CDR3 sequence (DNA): TGCGCCAGCAGCTGGGGGGGTACCTACGAGCAGTACTTC. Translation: CASSWGGTYEQYF. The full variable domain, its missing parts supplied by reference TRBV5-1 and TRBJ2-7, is KAGVTQTPRYLIKTRGQQVTLSCSPISGHRSVSWYQQTPGQGLQFLFEYFSETQRNKGNFPGRFSGRQFSNSRSEMNVSTLELGDSALYLCASSWGGTYEQYFGPGTRLTVT.

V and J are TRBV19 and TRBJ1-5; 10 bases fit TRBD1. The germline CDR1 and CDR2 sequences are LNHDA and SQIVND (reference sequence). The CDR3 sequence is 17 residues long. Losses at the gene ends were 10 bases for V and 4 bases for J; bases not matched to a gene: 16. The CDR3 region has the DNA TGTGCCACCTGGGACAGGGGCCGGGGAGATCGAAATCAGCCCCAGCATTTT. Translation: CATWDRGRGDRNQPQHF.

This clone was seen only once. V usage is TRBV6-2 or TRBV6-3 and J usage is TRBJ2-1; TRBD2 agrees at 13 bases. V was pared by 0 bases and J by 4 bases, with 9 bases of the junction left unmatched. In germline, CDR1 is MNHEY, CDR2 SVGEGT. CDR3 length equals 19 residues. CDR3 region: CASSYSLGTSGTTYNEQFF. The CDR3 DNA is TGTGCCAGCAGTTACTCCCTGGGGACTAGCGGGACGACTTACAATGAGCAGTTCTTC.

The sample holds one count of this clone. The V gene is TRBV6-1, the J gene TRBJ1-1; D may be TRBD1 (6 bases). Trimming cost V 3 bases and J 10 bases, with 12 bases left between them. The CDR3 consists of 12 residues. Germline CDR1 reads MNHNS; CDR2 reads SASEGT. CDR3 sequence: CASSEPGGRAFF. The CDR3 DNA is TGTGCCAGCAGTGAGCCCGGGGGGCGAGCTTTCTTT.

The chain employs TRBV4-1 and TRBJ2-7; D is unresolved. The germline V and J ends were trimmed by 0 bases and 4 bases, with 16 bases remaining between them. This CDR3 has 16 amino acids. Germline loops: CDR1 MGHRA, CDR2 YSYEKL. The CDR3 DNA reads TGCGCCAGCAGCCAAGAGGTTTCGGGCCCAAGTTACGAGCAGTACTTC. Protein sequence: CASSQEVSGPSYEQYF.